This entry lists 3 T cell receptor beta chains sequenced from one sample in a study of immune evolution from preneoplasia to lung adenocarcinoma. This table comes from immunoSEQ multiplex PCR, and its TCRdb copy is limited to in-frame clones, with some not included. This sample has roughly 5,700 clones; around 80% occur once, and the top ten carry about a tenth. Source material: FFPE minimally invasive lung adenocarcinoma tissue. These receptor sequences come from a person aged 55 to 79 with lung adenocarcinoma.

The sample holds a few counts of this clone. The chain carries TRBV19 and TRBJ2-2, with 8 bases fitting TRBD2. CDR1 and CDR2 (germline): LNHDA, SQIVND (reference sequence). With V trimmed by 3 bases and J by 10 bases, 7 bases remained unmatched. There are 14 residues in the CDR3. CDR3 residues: CASSMDPGLAELFF. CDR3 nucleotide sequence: TGTGCCAGTAGTATGGACCCAGGACTAGCGGAGCTGTTTTTT.

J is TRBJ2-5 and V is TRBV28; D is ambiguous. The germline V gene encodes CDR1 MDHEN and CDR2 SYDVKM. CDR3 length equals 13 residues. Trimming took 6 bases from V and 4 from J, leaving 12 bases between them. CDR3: CASSKSQLETQYF. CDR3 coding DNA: TGTGCCAGCAGCAAGTCCCAATTAGAGACCCAGTACTTC.

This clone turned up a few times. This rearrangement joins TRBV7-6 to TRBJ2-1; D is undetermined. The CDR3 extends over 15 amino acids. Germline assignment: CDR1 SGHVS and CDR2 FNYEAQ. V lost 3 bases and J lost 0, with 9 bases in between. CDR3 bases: TGTGCCAGCAGCTTGGACGGCAGCTCCTACAATGAGCAGTTCTTC. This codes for CASSLDGSSYNEQFF.